This entry describes one TCR beta chain. Its cognate antigen is unknown. The data are from a study of CXCR3-negative and CXCR3-positive naive CD8 T cells. Study overall: The total count of TRB reads reached around 130 million, and each library contributed about 1.5 +/- 0.3 million. Study-level findings and limits: Similar TRBV-TRBJ gene usage was seen in naive CXCR3-negative and CXCR3-positive cells, but not in memory cells. The naive subsets expressed comparable surface CD5, and the authors inferred TCR strength from TRB CDR3 properties.

The CDR3 consists of 13 residues. The germline CDR1 and CDR2 sequences are MNHEY and SVGEGT. UMI labels and 5' RACE were used to prepare the TRB cDNA libraries. Using the 5' RACE reads, TCRdb records one entry per CDR3 protein without DNA. The sample data list more than 35,000 distinct CDR3 sequences. This receptor was obtained from a human donor in good health. Some clones in this sample may be carry-over from other donors' samples. Sequences were obtained from memory CD8+ T cells from blood. J is TRBJ2-7 and V is TRBV6-2 or TRBV6-3. The CDR3 loop is CASSYSFNYEQYF.